This T cell receptor (beta chain) was recovered during a study of human T cells and chemical hapten exposure. Overall study: Patients' scalps got diphenylcyclopropenone weekly throughout the roughly 23-week study.

Germline CDR1 MDHEN, CDR2 SYDVKM. CDR3 length equals 13 residues. V lost 5 bases, J lost 9 bases, and 11 bases lay in between. MiXCR was run by TCRdb on the RACE reads, yielding one entry per CDR3 protein. The table shows roughly 100,000 distinct CDR3 sequences, with nearly 35% occurring only once. Time point reported: patch test 3, about 24 weeks after DPC sensitization. Documented treatment: therapeutic diphenylcyclopropenone sensitization with weekly scalp DPC. Sequencing used whole blood, obtained in connection with sensitization to the hapten diphenylcyclopropenone (DPC). The sequence derives from a man aged 40-55 years with alopecia areata. Some clones in this sample may be carry-over from other donors' samples. J is TRBJ1-6 and V is TRBV28; D is undetermined. CDR3 sequence reads: CASSSTRVSPLHF. The CDR3 DNA is TGTGCCAGCAGTAGTACTAGGGTTTCACCCCTCCACTTT.